This T cell receptor beta chain appears in the sequencing data of a study of blood T cell repertoires in COVID-19. In the study overall: T cells, B-cell-depleted T cells, or PBMCs supplied cDNA or gDNA.

Clinical histories supplied by participants themselves formed the basis of cohort assignment. Donors of Cohort 3 who recovered were those that had two negative PCRs, clearance, or symptom resolution. Methods used by the authors: Reference gene primer amplification gave estimated nucleated cell counts. The data were produced by immunoSEQ multiplex PCR, yet TCRdb's version contains in-frame clones alone and is incomplete. V and J calls and clone size follow that table, whereas D and trimming were derived from the DNA. The table records under 300,000 clones, 80% to 85% of them present only once. The V end lost 3 bases, the J end lost 3 bases, and 17 bases lay between the germline ends. CDR1 is SEHNR, CDR2 FQNEAQ, per germline (reference sequence). CDR3 length: 16 residues.

The rearrangement links TRBV7-9 to TRBJ1-2; tentatively, D is TRBD1 (6 bases). The TCR originated in a man in his fifties who had recovered from COVID-19. The sequencing sample was made of PBMCs or T cells enriched from blood (not recorded which). The CDR3: CASSFQGGGPDYGYTF. The CDR3 bases are TGTGCCAGCAGCTTCCAAGGGGGGGGGCCAGACTATGGCTACACCTTC. The whole variable domain, remainder taken from reference TRBV7-9 and TRBJ1-2, is DTGVSQNPRHKITKRGQNVTFRCDPISEHNRLYWYRQTLGQGPEFLTYFQNEAQLEKSRLLSDRFSAERPKGSFSTLEIQRTEQGDSAMYLCASSFQGGGPDYGYTFGSGTRLTVV.